This entry concerns a single T cell receptor beta chain. What it binds is not known. The data were obtained in a study of cytomegalovirus exposure and HLA in healthy donors. Points from the study as a whole: Using the classifier, cytomegalovirus status was reportedly diagnosed with high specificity and sensitivity. Among TCR beta chains, those listed as cytomegalovirus-associated numbered about 150. Three CMV-associated chains were confirmed in vitro to be specific for CMV antigens.

Data came from immunoSEQ multiplex PCR; TCRdb stores just in-frame clones and leaves some out. This table has roughly 150,000 clones, approximately 90% appearing once. The CDR3 is 15 residues long. Germline CDR1 is MNHNS and CDR2 is SASEGT. V lost 5 bases, J lost 2 bases, and 4 bases stayed unmatched. The specimen sequenced was PBMCs. The clonotype comes from a man aged 18 to 30 in good health and CMV-seronegative. The rearrangement joins TRBV6-1 to TRBJ2-7, with TRBD1 matching over 12 bases. CDR3 DNA: TGTGCCAGCAGTCCAGGGACAGGGGGCCCCTACGAGCAGTACGTC. Encoded protein: CASSPGTGGPYEQYV.